The rows below give T cell receptor beta chains drawn from one sample of a study of T cell responses to AZD1222 COVID-19 vaccine. The protocol was immunoSEQ multiplex PCR, while the TCRdb copy is restricted to in-frame clones and leaves out a portion. The profile shows under 200,000 clones, 92% of them singletons. This specimen was peripheral blood, taken 28 days after the second AZD1222 dose. These receptors were obtained from an adult who received the AZD1222 COVID-19 vaccine. CDR3s include the opening cysteine and the closing phenylalanine or tryptophan. The order of the fields is CDR3 DNA, CDR3 protein, CDR3 length, V gene, clone size, J gene, D gene. A D gene is named only where the DNA matches it firmly. The size of a clone is reported for some rows only, either as once, few or many, or as a class for expanded clones.

TGCGCCAGCAGCGCCGAGGGACAGGGCAATCAGCCCCAGCATTTT	CASSAEGQGNQPQHF	15	TRBV5-1	-	TRBJ1-5	TRBD1
TGCGCCAGCAGCTCGGGACCCCCAACCCTTTATGGCTACACCTTC	CASSSGPPTLYGYTF	15	TRBV5-1	-	TRBJ1-2	-
TGTGCCAGTAGTATTCCTCCACGGAGAGCTAACTATGGCTACACCTTC	CASSIPPRRANYGYTF	16	TRBV19	-	TRBJ1-2	-
TGTGCCAGCAGCTTAAGGGGGGGCCAAGGATCTGAAGCTTTCTTT	CASSLRGGQGSEAFF	15	TRBV7-2	-	TRBJ1-1	-
TGTGCTAGCAGCTTAGGGACCGGGTTGGAGGAGCAGTTCTTC	CASSLGTGLEEQFF	14	TRBV7-7	few	TRBJ2-1	-
TGTGCCTGGAGTGCGATCAACGGGGTCGCGTCTGAAGCTTTCTTT	CAWSAINGVASEAFF	15	TRBV30	-	TRBJ1-1	-
TGTGCCAGCACCGGACTAGCGGGAGGTCCATACGAGCAGTACTTC	CASTGLAGGPYEQYF	15	TRBV6-5	-	TRBJ2-7	TRBD2
TGTGCCAGCAGTGGGATGTTCGGGGACTATGGCTACACCTTC	CASSGMFGDYGYTF	14	TRBV2	once	TRBJ1-2	-
TGTGCCAGCAGCCAAGAGGAGGGCGAATCCTACGAGCAGTACTTC	CASSQEEGESYEQYF	15	TRBV4-2	-	TRBJ2-7	-
TGTGCCAGTAGTATGGGGGCAGGGAGTCATCAGCCCCAGCATTTT	CASSMGAGSHQPQHF	15	TRBV19	-	TRBJ1-5	-
TGTGCCAGCAGCTTGGCGGGGCCCGGGGAGCTGTTTTTT	CASSLAGPGELFF	13	TRBV7-9	-	TRBJ2-2	-
TGTGCCAGCGGGAGGTCCCGAGGGGCAGATACGCAGTATTTT	CASGRSRGADTQYF	14	TRBV7-2	-	TRBJ2-3	-
TGTGCTAGTGGTTTGGTACTTAACCTGAACACTGAAGCTTTCTTT	CASGLVLNLNTEAFF	15	TRBV12-5	-	TRBJ1-1	-
TGTGCCAGCAGTAAAGTAACAGGATCAGGTGAAAAACTGTTTTTT	CASSKVTGSGEKLFF	15	TRBV2	-	TRBJ1-4	-
TGCAGCGCCCGTAACGGCAGGGGCAGAGACACCGGGGAGCTGTTTTTT	CSARNGRGRDTGELFF	16	TRBV29-1	few	TRBJ2-2	-
TGTGCCAGCAGAGAGGGGGTAGGGACTGAAGCTTTCTTT	CASREGVGTEAFF	13	TRBV2	-	TRBJ1-1	-
TGTGCCAGCAGCCCGGAAGGGACAGGGATCTATGGCTACACCTTC	CASSPEGTGIYGYTF	15	TRBV7-8	-	TRBJ1-2	TRBD1
TGTGCCACCAAAAGGGGAGGACCCTACAATGAGCAGTTCTTC	CATKRGGPYNEQFF	14	TRBV24-1	-	TRBJ2-1	-
TGTGCCAGCACCCAAGGGTTACTAGCTAACTATGGCTACACCTTC	CASTQGLLANYGYTF	15	TRBV4-2	-	TRBJ1-2	-
TGTGCCAGCAGTCCCCGGAGCCCCCCAGGTGGCTACACCTTC	CASSPRSPPGGYTF	14	TRBV6-5	-	TRBJ1-2	-
TGTGCCAGAAGCTTAACCCAGGGCCACTCCTATAATTCACCCCTCCACTTT	CARSLTQGHSYNSPLHF	17	TRBV5-3	-	TRBJ1-6	-
TGCGCCAGCAGCCAAGTTACTGGCGGAGCTTTCTTT	CASSQVTGGAFF	12	TRBV4-1	once	TRBJ1-1	-
TGTGCCAGTATGACCTCAGCGGGATTCCCCGGGGAGCTGTTTTTT	CASMTSAGFPGELFF	15	TRBV19	few	TRBJ2-2	TRBD2
TGTGCCAGCAGCTTATATGCGACAGGCCCTACCGGCGAGCAGTACTTC	CASSLYATGPTGEQYF	16	TRBV7-9	-	TRBJ2-7	-
TGTGCCAGCAGATCCGGGACGGATTTTGTTGAGACCCAGTACTTC	CASRSGTDFVETQYF	15	TRBV27	-	TRBJ2-5	-
TGTGCCAGCTCACCGGGACGGAACTCTGGGGCCAACGTCCTGACTTTC	CASSPGRNSGANVLTF	16	TRBV18	-	TRBJ2-6	-
TGCAGCGCTCTGACAGGGGAGAGCTCCTACGAGCAGTACTTC	CSALTGESSYEQYF	14	TRBV29-1	-	TRBJ2-7	TRBD1
TGCGCCAGCAAACTAGCGGGAATGTATGAGCAGTTCTTC	CASKLAGMYEQFF	13	TRBV10-2	-	TRBJ2-1	TRBD2
TGCGCCAGCAAGGACTCACAAGAGACCCAGTACTTC	CASKDSQETQYF	12	TRBV4-1	-	TRBJ2-5	-
TGTGCCAGCACCCTTGGAGAGAGGCTCTATGGCTACACCTTC	CASTLGERLYGYTF	14	TRBV28	-	TRBJ1-2	-
TGTGCCACCAGCAGACAGAGAGGTGTCCTGGGCGAGCAGTACTTC	CATSRQRGVLGEQYF	15	TRBV15	-	TRBJ2-7	-
TGTGCCAGCAGTGAAGTACAGTCTAACAATGAAAAACTGTTTTTT	CASSEVQSNNEKLFF	15	TRBV2	-	TRBJ1-4	-
TGCAGCGTTTTAGATACTGGAAACACCATATATTTT	CSVLDTGNTIYF	12	TRBV29-1	-	TRBJ1-3	-
TGTGCCAGCAGCCCTCAAGCAATGAACACTGAAGCTTTCTTT	CASSPQAMNTEAFF	14	TRBV11-2	-	TRBJ1-1	-
TGTGCCAGCAGCCACACCGCGGGACAGGGGGTCGGGACCCAGTACTTC	CASSHTAGQGVGTQYF	16	TRBV3-1/TRBV3-2	-	TRBJ2-5	TRBD1
TGTGCCAGCAGTGAAGCTGGGGGGGTCAATGAGCAGTTCTTC	CASSEAGGVNEQFF	14	TRBV6-1	-	TRBJ2-1	TRBD2
TGTGCCAGCAGCGTGTCAGGGGCCTCCTACGAGCAGTACTTC	CASSVSGASYEQYF	14	TRBV9	-	TRBJ2-7	-
TGTGCCTGGAGAAGGGAGGACCGAGATAATTCACCCCTCCACTTT	CAWRREDRDNSPLHF	15	TRBV30	-	TRBJ1-6	-
TGTGCCAGTAGTAATTACAGGGGCGAGGGGTGGGATGAGCAGTTCTTC	CASSNYRGEGWDEQFF	16	TRBV19	-	TRBJ2-1	TRBD1
TGTGCCAGCAGCGTCGACGTAGGGGACTATGGCTACACCTTC	CASSVDVGDYGYTF	14	TRBV6-4	-	TRBJ1-2	-
TGTGCCAGCAGTTTCGCCGGGACAGGGTCCCATGGCTACACCTTC	CASSFAGTGSHGYTF	15	TRBV27	-	TRBJ1-2	TRBD1
TGTGCTAGCAGCTTAGATAGGAACACAGATACGCAGTATTTT	CASSLDRNTDTQYF	14	TRBV7-7	once	TRBJ2-3	-
TGTGCCAGCAGAAGGGGTACCTACGAGCAGTACTTC	CASRRGTYEQYF	12	TRBV28	-	TRBJ2-7	-
TGTGCCAGCAGTGAAGCGCGCCCTAGGGGCTACACCTTC	CASSEARPRGYTF	13	TRBV2	few	TRBJ1-2	-
TGTGCCAGCACCCCTTTGGGCGGGAGTCACAATGAGCAGTTCTTC	CASTPLGGSHNEQFF	15	TRBV27	-	TRBJ2-1	TRBD2
TGTGCCAGCTCACCGGGACAGGGTTTGCAGCCCCAGCATTTT	CASSPGQGLQPQHF	14	TRBV18	-	TRBJ1-5	TRBD1
TGTGCTAGTGGTTCCAGACCCTTGAACACTGAAGCTTTCTTT	CASGSRPLNTEAFF	14	TRBV12-5	-	TRBJ1-1	-
TGTGCCAGCAGTTTGGGGGTAGGGGAGCTGTTTTTT	CASSLGVGELFF	12	TRBV12-3/TRBV12-4	-	TRBJ2-2	-
TGTGCCAGTAGTATGTTGCCAGGGGGCCGTTACAAGAACACTGAAGCTTTCTTT	CASSMLPGGRYKNTEAFF	18	TRBV19	-	TRBJ1-1	TRBD1
TGTGCCAGCAGTGGGACGGGACGGGGAGAGACCCAGTACTTC	CASSGTGRGETQYF	14	TRBV28	-	TRBJ2-5	-